A single sample is the source of the 28 T cell receptor beta chains below, sequenced in a study of T cell repertoires in cytomegalovirus infection. Using its own MiXCR run on the reads, TCRdb lists one record per CDR3 protein. The data contain 400,000 or so distinct CDR3 sequences, around 32% of them singletons. Specimen: PBMCs. These receptors originate from a human donor in good health (CMV status not recorded). Some clones in this sample may be carry-over from other donors' samples.

Comments on this clonotype: A read error is likely, as this CDR3 ends without the conserved phenylalanine or tryptophan. V and J are TRBV7-2 and TRBJ2-2; 8 bases agree with TRBD2. Germline V gene lookup returns CDR1 SGHTA and CDR2 FQGNSA. The ends lost 0 bases at V and 7 bases at J; junction bases unmatched: 4. The CDR3 contains 15 residues. CDR3: CASSLASGEGGELFC. Written as DNA, the CDR3 is TGTGCCAGCAGCTTAGCTAGCGGGGAGGGCGGGGAGCTGTTTTGT.

This chain uses TRBV2 with TRBJ2-1; 7 nucleotides line up with TRBD1. This CDR3 comprises 15 residues. V lost 9 bases and J lost 6; bases outside the gene matches: 14. Per the germline V gene, CDR1 is SNHLY and CDR2 is FYNNEI. Here the CDR3 DNA reads TGTGCCAGTCAACTCGGGACAGTCAGGGGCAATGAGCAGTTCTTC. It is translated as CASQLGTVRGNEQFF.

This clonotype was seen only a few times. This sequence joins TRBV29-1 and TRBJ2-2, with D hard to call. The germline V gene encodes CDR1 SQVTM and CDR2 ANQGSEA. CDR3 length: 13 residues. Trimming pared 5 bases from V and 7 bases from J, leaving 14 bases between. The CDR3 DNA reads TGCAGCGTTTTAGACGCTCCGGTCGGGGAGCTGTTTTTT. Translated, it gives CSVLDAPVGELFF.

This clonotype has at least ten counts. The chain links TRBV6-1 to TRBJ1-2; D may be TRBD1 (6 bases). V was clipped by 8 bases and J by 7 bases, with 20 bases between them. The CDR3 extends over 14 amino acids. Germline values: CDR1 MNHNS, CDR2 SASEGT. CDR3 sequence reads: CASRSPGAFGGYTF. The DNA of the CDR3 is TGTGCCAGCCGAAGTCCAGGGGCCTTCGGTGGCTACACCTTC.

The rearrangement joins TRBV7-9 to TRBJ2-4; TRBD2 matches 7 bases. The ends lost 2 bases at V and 0 bases at J; junction bases unmatched: 10. This CDR3 has 18 amino acids. Germline V gene data show CDR1 as SEHNR and CDR2 as FQNEAQ (reference sequence). CDR3 sequence (DNA): TGTGCCAGCAGCTTAAAACGGGGGGAAAACTTAGCCAAAAACATTCAGTACTTC. Translation: CASSLKRGENLAKNIQYF.

This clonotype has only a few counts. The genes are TRBV5-5 and TRBJ2-5; D might be TRBD2 (5 bases). This CDR3 is built from 14 residues. The V gene lost 4 bases and the J gene lost 4 bases, with 14 bases spanning the gap. CDR1 is SGHKS, CDR2 YYEKEE, per germline (reference sequence). The CDR3 spells CASSQVGVSETQYF. CDR3 sequence (DNA): TGTGCCAGCAGCCAAGTCGGGGTTTCAGAGACCCAGTACTTC.

The chain employs TRBV14 and TRBJ2-1, with 15 nucleotides matching TRBD2. CDR1 SGHDN and CDR2 FVKESK come from the germline V gene. This CDR3 has 16 amino acids. V shed 4 bases and J 7 bases; nucleotides not matched to a gene: 5. CDR3 sequence: CASSPRTSGGANEQFF. The CDR3, as DNA: TGTGCCAGCAGCCCGAGGACTAGCGGGGGGGCGAATGAGCAGTTCTTC.

As for this clonotype: At one boundary the junction diverges from the germline segment, which might be a read error. The chain carries TRBV4-1 and TRBJ1-4; TRBD1 matches at 7 bases. CDR3 length: 15 amino acids. From germline, CDR1 is MGHRA and CDR2 YSYEKL. CDR3 nucleotides: TGCGCCAGCAGCCTACGGACAGGCACTAATGTAAAACTGTTTTTT. Residues: CASSLRTGTNVKLFF.

This clonotype appeared many times. V usage is TRBV7-2 and J usage is TRBJ2-2, with TRBD1 as a possible D gene (7 bases). Germline V CDR1 and CDR2: SGHTA, FQGNSA. The ends were cut back, 5 bases at V and 1 base at J, with 14 bases in the middle. The CDR3 totals 16 residues. The CDR3 DNA is TGTGCCAGCAGCAACTACAGGGGACTGAACACCGGGGAGCTGTTTTTT. Amino acid sequence: CASSNYRGLNTGELFF.

This clonotype was detected many times. The chain joins TRBV7-6 to TRBJ2-5; D gene uncertain. Looked up from germline, CDR1 is SGHVS and CDR2 is FNYEAQ. This CDR3 has 15 residues. V lost 2 bases to trimming and J lost 0 bases, with 10 bases between them. As DNA, the CDR3 is TGTGCCAGCAGCTTACTTGAACGGGACCAAGAGACCCAGTACTTC. Protein product: CASSLLERDQETQYF.

This clonotype was picked up a small number of times. The chain has TRBV19 and TRBJ1-1; 8 bases agree with TRBD1. Looked up from germline, CDR1 is LNHDA and CDR2 is SQIVND (reference sequence). The CDR3 is 15 amino acids. The V segment lost 3 bases and the J segment 1 base; nucleotides outside the gene matches: 4. CDR3 bases: TGTGCCAGTAGTATCAAAACAGGGGGGAACACTGAAGCTTTCTTT. Protein product: CASSIKTGGNTEAFF.

The chain couples TRBV6-1 to TRBJ1-5, with 7 bases identical to TRBD1. This CDR3 has 17 amino acids. Germline V CDR1 and CDR2: MNHNS, SASEGT. In DNA, the CDR3 is TGTTCTACCCTAGGGACAGAGGGGGGCCTTGGCAATCAGCCCCAGCATTTT. Amino acids: CSTLGTEGGLGNQPQHF.

V is TRBV2 and J is TRBJ2-2; TRBD1 matches at 10 bases. From germline, CDR1 is SNHLY and CDR2 FYNNEI. Trimming removed 10 bases from V and 5 bases from J; junction bases left unmatched: 10. This CDR3 comprises 15 residues. The CDR3 DNA reads as TGTGCCACCCTCCGGGACAGGGGAATGACCGGGGAGCTGTTTTTT. It specifies CATLRDRGMTGELFF.

This clonotype was counted a few times. The chain is built from TRBV29-1 and TRBJ1-2; possible D gene TRBD1, 5 bases. Between the trimmed V and J ends, which lost 4 bases and 1 base, there was a span of 7 bases. CDR3 length: 12 residues. Germline V gene sequence: CDR1 SQVTM, CDR2 ANQGSEA. CDR3 protein: CSVVDSNYGYTF. The CDR3 coding sequence is TGCAGCGTTGTAGACAGTAACTATGGCTACACCTTC.

The chain recombines TRBV20-1 with TRBJ1-1; 9 bases line up with TRBD1. In germline, CDR1 is DFQATT, CDR2 SNEGSKA (reference sequence). This CDR3 contains 11 residues. With 6 bases clipped from V and 11 bases from J, the junction kept 7 bases outside the gene matches. The CDR3 loop is CSAGDRAMAFF. CDR3 sequence (DNA): TGCAGTGCCGGGGACAGGGCTATGGCTTTCTTT.

Notes on this clonotype: Because the CDR3 is missing its conserved closing phenylalanine or tryptophan, this is likely a read error. It is unclear where the CDR3 begins or ends on the DNA, so no DNA is shown, and the CDR3 is as TCRdb lists it. The V call is TRBV7-2, the J call TRBJ1-2. Germline assignment: CDR1 SGHTA and CDR2 FQGNSA. With termini counted, the CDR3 has 13 amino acids. The CDR3 protein is CASSTPGLKGYTL.

The chain couples TRBV7-1 to TRBJ2-3, with 12 bases identical to TRBD2. TRBV7-1 is reported as an ORF; its role is uncertain. V was clipped by 5 bases and J by 4 bases; unmatched bases: 7. The CDR3 runs 16 residues. In DNA, the CDR3 is TGTGCCAGCAGCCCACAGGGACTAGCGGGCCCAGATACGCAGTATTTT. It specifies CASSPQGLAGPDTQYF.

A few counts support this clonotype. The rearrangement uses TRBV14 and TRBJ1-3, with TRBD1 as a possible D gene (5 bases). The V end lost 4 bases, the J end lost 3 bases, and 13 bases lay between the germline ends. This CDR3 has 15 amino acids. Germline assignment: CDR1 SGHDN and CDR2 FVKESK. The chain's CDR3 is CASSPIDRDGNTIYF. The CDR3 nucleotides are TGTGCCAGCAGCCCCATCGACAGAGATGGAAACACCATATATTTT.

The chain uses TRBV29-1 and TRBJ2-5; TRBD1 agrees at 7 bases. The CDR3 length is 14 residues. Trimming removed 6 bases from V and 2 bases from J; junction bases left unmatched: 9. Germline lookup yields CDR1 SQVTM and CDR2 ANQGSEA. The CDR3 protein is CSVKDRNRQETQYF. The CDR3 DNA follows: TGCAGCGTCAAGGACAGGAATCGACAAGAGACCCAGTACTTC.

Turning to this clonotype: A single base separates this from a much larger clone, so it may be a read error. Written as DNA, the CDR3 is TGTGCCCGCAGCTTAGGGCGGGAGGATGAGCAGTTCTTC. This sequence encodes CARSLGREDEQFF. V gene TRBV7-2 combines with J gene TRBJ2-1; the match to TRBD2 covers 8 bases. CDR1 is SGHTA and CDR2 is FQGNSA in the germline V gene. This CDR3 spans 13 amino acids.

This clonotype has ten or more counts. J is TRBJ1-4 and V is TRBV6-1; D might be TRBD1 (5 bases). CDR3 size: 16 residues. The ends were cut back, 1 base at V and 4 bases at J, with 13 bases in the middle. Germline V CDR1 and CDR2: MNHNS, SASEGT. The CDR3 DNA follows: TGTGCCAGCAGTGAAGGGGGCCGCGGAGGTAATGAAAAACTGTTTTTT. Its translation: CASSEGGRGGNEKLFF.

This sequence joins TRBV7-9 and TRBJ1-2, with TRBD1 identical over 8 bases. The CDR3 has 15 residues. V gave up 1 base and J gave up 4 bases; unmatched junction bases: 5. Germline V gene sequence: CDR1 SEHNR, CDR2 FQNEAQ (reference sequence). CDR3 sequence reads: CASSLVATGAYGYTF. The DNA of the CDR3 is TGTGCCAGCAGCTTAGTGGCGACAGGGGCCTATGGCTACACCTTC. The variable domain in full, completed from reference TRBV7-9 and TRBJ1-2, reads DTGVSQNPRHKITKRGQNVTFRCDPISEHNRLYWYRQTLGQGPEFLTYFQNEAQLEKSRLLSDRFSAERPKGSFSTLEIQRTEQGDSAMYLCASSLVATGAYGYTFGSGTRLTVV.

This clonotype has ten or more counts. The chain recombines TRBV6-1 with TRBJ1-2; D perhaps matches TRBD1 (6 bases). This CDR3 region has 14 residues. CDR1 MNHNS and CDR2 SASEGT come from the germline V gene. V lost 5 bases and J lost 6, with 16 bases in between. The CDR3 DNA follows: TGTGCCAGCAGTACACAGGGAGGATTTGATGGCTACACCTTC. Its protein product is CASSTQGGFDGYTF.

The V gene is TRBV6-1, the J gene TRBJ1-2; D unclear. Trimming cost V 4 bases and J 13 bases, with 16 bases left between them. CDR3 length: 12 residues. Germline assignment: CDR1 MNHNS and CDR2 SASEGT. The CDR3 spells CASSGIQASPTF. In DNA, the CDR3 is TGTGCCAGCAGTGGGATCCAGGCTTCCCCCACCTTC.

The V call is TRBV19, the J call TRBJ1-1; D gene unclear. The CDR3 length is 11 residues. V shed 7 bases and J shed 6 bases, with 9 bases lying between them. Germline loops: CDR1 LNHDA, CDR2 SQIVND (reference sequence). As DNA, the CDR3 is TGTGCCAGTAAGTCCCCCCCTGAAGCTTTCTTT. Protein product: CASKSPPEAFF.

This clonotype showed up just a few times. J is TRBJ2-3 and V is TRBV5-1; D unclear. Between the trimmed V and J ends, which lost 0 bases and 4 bases, there was a span of 6 bases. Germline CDR1 and CDR2: SGHRS and YFSETQ. CDR3 length equals 13 residues. In DNA, the CDR3 is TGCGCCAGCAGCTTGGACTCGGCAGATACGCAGTATTTT. It specifies CASSLDSADTQYF. The variable domain in full, completed from reference TRBV5-1 and TRBJ2-3, reads KAGVTQTPRYLIKTRGQQVTLSCSPISGHRSVSWYQQTPGQGLQFLFEYFSETQRNKGNFPGRFSGRQFSNSRSEMNVSTLELGDSALYLCASSLDSADTQYFGPGTRLTVL.

Regarding this clonotype: Compared with germline, one end of the junction differs, possibly owing to a read error. The chain uses TRBV5-6 and TRBJ1-6; D uncertain. The CDR3 covers 14 residues. CDR1 and CDR2 from the germline V gene are SGHDT and YYEEEE. CDR3 bases: TGTGCCAGCAGCACCTGGACTAGCTATTCACCCCTCAACTTT. Its translation is CASSTWTSYSPLNF. The full variable domain, completed using reference TRBV5-6 and TRBJ1-6, is DAGVTQSPTHLIKTRGQQVTLRCSPKSGHDTVSWYQQALGQGPQFIFQYYEEEERQRGNFPDRFSGHQFPNYSSELNVNALLLGDSALYLCASSTWTSYSPLNFGNGTRLTVT.

With respect to this clonotype: A much larger clone differs by one base, so this may be a read error. V gene TRBV27 combines with J gene TRBJ1-5, with 7 nucleotides matching TRBD1. There are 17 residues in the CDR3. The V and J ends lost 6 bases and 0 bases, in that order; junction bases with no gene match: 11. Germline V gene lookup returns CDR1 MNHEY and CDR2 SMNVEV (reference sequence). The CDR3 DNA reads as TGTGCCAGCAGGTCGGGACAGCTGGTATATAGCAATCAGCCCCAGCATTTT. Protein sequence: CASRSGQLVYSNQPQHF.